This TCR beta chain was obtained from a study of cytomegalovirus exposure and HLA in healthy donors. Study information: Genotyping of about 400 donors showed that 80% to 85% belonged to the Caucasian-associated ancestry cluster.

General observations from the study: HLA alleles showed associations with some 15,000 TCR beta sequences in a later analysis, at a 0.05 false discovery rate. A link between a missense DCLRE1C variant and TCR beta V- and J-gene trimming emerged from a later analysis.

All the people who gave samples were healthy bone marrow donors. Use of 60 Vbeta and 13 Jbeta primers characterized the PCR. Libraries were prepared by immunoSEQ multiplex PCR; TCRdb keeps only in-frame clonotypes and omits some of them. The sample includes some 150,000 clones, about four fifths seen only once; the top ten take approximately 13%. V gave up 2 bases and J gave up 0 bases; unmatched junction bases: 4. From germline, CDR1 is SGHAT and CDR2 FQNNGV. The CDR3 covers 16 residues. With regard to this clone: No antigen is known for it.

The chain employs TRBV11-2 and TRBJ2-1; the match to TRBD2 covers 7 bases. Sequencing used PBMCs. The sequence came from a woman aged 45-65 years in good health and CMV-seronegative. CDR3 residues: CASSLWASGSYNEQFF. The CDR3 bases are TGTGCCAGCAGCTTATGGGCTAGCGGCTCCTACAATGAGCAGTTCTTC.